Below, one T cell receptor (beta chain) is given with its context. Its cognate antigen is unknown. The sample belongs to a study of OX40 agonist ivuxolimab in advanced cancers. Produced via immunoSEQ multiplex PCR; TCRdb's table is partial and in-frame only. The profile shows about 79,000 clones, approximately 86% of them singletons. Study conclusions and caveats: The authors did not determine the antigen specificity of the expanded peripheral T cells.

At cycle 4 day 1, cycle 7 day 1, and baseline, blood was sampled. The source was CD4+ or CD8+ T cells sorted from blood, collected in a trial of the OX40 agonist ivuxolimab. The sequence derives from an adult with an advanced solid tumor such as melanoma, head and neck, liver or kidney cancer.

The CDR3 nucleotides are TGTGCCAGCAGCCCGAGACAGGGACAAACCGGGGAGCTGTTTTTT. Translation gives CASSPRQGQTGELFF. The gene calls are TRBV7-3 and TRBJ2-2, with 7 bases that match TRBD1. The CDR3 extends over 15 amino acids. V lost 5 bases, J lost 5 bases, and 8 bases stayed unmatched. Germline V gives CDR1 SGHTA, CDR2 FQGTGA.